A single TCR beta chain is shown here with its context. Its antigen is unidentified. The sample is drawn from a study of cytomegalovirus exposure and HLA in healthy donors. Study-wide points: The investigators catalogued about 170 TCR beta chains as cytomegalovirus-associated. Earlier analysis looked at TCR beta V segments, and most were productive about 87% or about 30% of the time. Reportedly, a later analysis found an Asian-associated ancestry cluster had fewer N-insertions than the approximately 700-donor mean.

13 Jbeta primers and 60 Vbeta primers were used for the PCR. Sequencing was performed with immunoSEQ multiplex PCR; in TCRdb, only in-frame clones are kept and a portion is missing. Found here are 95,000 to 100,000 clones, about 80% of them singletons; the top ten hold about 2%. Sequencing used PBMCs. The source of this sequence is a man in his forties in good health and CMV-seronegative.

The CDR3 loop is CASSPGMGRETQYF. CDR3 coding DNA: TGTGCCAGCAGCCCCGGGATGGGTCGCGAGACCCAGTACTTC. V and J are TRBV5-4 and TRBJ2-5, with a weak D call TRBD2 (5 bases). Germline V gives CDR1 SGHNT, CDR2 YYREEE (reference sequence). V was pared by 4 bases and J by 5 bases, with 15 bases between. The CDR3 covers 14 residues.